This TCR beta chain was identified in a study of blood T cell repertoires in COVID-19. About the research overall: Nucleic acid was either cDNA or gDNA, and it came from T cells, B-cell-depleted T cells, or PBMCs.

About this clone itself: Other DNA variants within this sample encode the same CDR3.

CDR1 is SGHTA and CDR2 is FQGTGA in the germline V gene. The CDR3 consists of 14 residues. The V and J ends lost 3 bases and 6 bases, in that order; junction bases with no gene match: 4. Sequencing used immunoSEQ multiplex PCR; TCRdb keeps in-frame clones, though not all of them. Among 250,000 to 350,000 clones, 75% to 90% were seen once, and the ten largest hold 0.94%. The chain couples TRBV7-3 to TRBJ2-1; TRBD2 matches at 8 bases. Sequencing used peripheral blood. This sequence originates from a woman aged 40 to 50 who had recovered from COVID-19. The DNA for the CDR3 is TGTGCCAGCAGCTTGGGACTAGGGGGCAATGAGCAGTTCTTC. Its protein is CASSLGLGGNEQFF.